Sequencing of this TCR beta chain was carried out in a study of T-cell memory formation after mild COVID-19. Study at large: TCR clustering was largely donor specific.

This clonotype was seen only a few times. Its matching antigen is unknown. Findings of the study overall: Contracting clones from day 15 to 85 had balanced CD4/CD8; later expanders favoured CD4+.

It was 5'RACE with constant-segment primers that produced the TCR alpha and TCR beta cDNA libraries, which carried sample barcodes and UMIs. TCRdb re-called the 5' RACE reads through MiXCR, storing one row per CDR3 protein. Among more than 450,000 distinct CDR3 sequences listed, about a sixth were seen once. The sample consisted of PBMCs or a T cell subset sorted from them (not recorded which). The sequence was collected from an adult woman who had mild COVID-19 (a few samples of this study predate the infection). Cell type and time point are not known.

CDR3 sequence reads: CASIPGLGPYEQYF. The CDR3 nucleotides read TGTGCCAGCATCCCGGGACTAGGCCCCTACGAGCAGTACTTC. V and J are TRBV6-1 and TRBJ2-7; 8 positions match TRBD2. V trimming: 7 bases; J trimming: 2 bases; junction bases outside the gene matches: 7. The germline V gene has CDR1 MNHNS and CDR2 SASEGT. The CDR3 is 14 residues long.